The clone carrying this T cell receptor beta chain occurred a few times. What it binds is unknown. The sample is drawn from a study of TIL therapy for anti-PD-1-resistant metastatic lung cancer. The libraries were made with immunoSEQ v3. Sequenced by immunoSEQ multiplex PCR; TCRdb stores in-frame clones only, minus some. The repertoire holds 55,000 to 65,000 clones, roughly 69% seen once, with approximately 7% in the top ten. Time point here: pre-treatment sample, taken before nivolumab and TIL therapy. The study's findings and limits: This highly selected cohort may not generalize to typical lung cancer patients.

The clonotype was recovered from a person aged 25-85 years with non-small cell lung cancer. The source material was blood, sampled at baseline.

DNA of the CDR3: TGTGCCAGCTCACCAAGCAGGGTGAGCGATGGCTACACCTTC. Encoded protein: CASSPSRVSDGYTF. The gene calls are TRBV18 and TRBJ1-2, with D maybe TRBD1 (5 bases). The CDR3 is made up of 14 amino acids. The ends were cut back, 2 bases at V and 6 bases at J, with 13 bases in the middle. Germline CDR1 reads KGHSH; CDR2 reads LQKENI.